This entry features one T cell receptor (beta chain) sequence. Its target is unknown. CTLA-4 blockade with ipilimumab, together with focal radiation, was given to patients with chemo-refractory metastatic non-small-cell lung cancer. Deletions cut 4 bases from V and 3 bases from J, with 16 bases between. The CDR3 consists of 15 residues. In germline, CDR1 is KGHSH, CDR2 LQKENI. Profiling relied on immunoSEQ multiplex PCR, and the TCRdb table lists in-frame clones only, not all of them. Among around 72,000 clones, around four fifths were seen once, and the ten largest hold 7% to 8.5%. These data are taken from a study of radiotherapy plus CTLA-4 blockade in lung cancer. Study outcomes and limitations: Subsequent to radiotherapy plus ipilimumab, tumor-derived TCR clones underwent expansion in blood.

V and J are TRBV18 and TRBJ2-7, with D possibly TRBD1 on 6 matching bases. Sequencing used peripheral blood, obtained from a patient treated with radiotherapy plus ipilimumab. The clonotype comes from a human donor with non-small cell lung cancer who had a complete response to radiotherapy plus ipilimumab. The CDR3 DNA reads as TGTGCCAGCTCACGAACACGTGGACAGTACTACGAGCAGTACTTC. Its translation is CASSRTRGQYYEQYF.